The rows below give T cell receptor beta chains drawn from one sample of a study of early T cells in non-severe SARS-CoV-2 infection. A single record per CDR3 protein comes from TCRdb applying MiXCR to the 5' RACE reads. This table has about 86,000 distinct CDR3 sequences, 14% appearing once. The material sequenced was whole blood. The receptors come from an adult who was a healthcare worker with PCR-confirmed SARS-CoV-2 infection or an uninfected control (not recorded which). Each CDR3 is given with its conserved first and last residue. Each record gives: clone size, V gene, D gene, J gene, CDR3 protein, CDR3 DNA. The D gene is left open where the match is weak. Some rows mark clone size as missing; the rest say once, few, many or name a class of expanded clone.

.,TRBV29-1,.,TRBJ2-7,CSVREGIYEQYF,TGCAGCGTGCGAGAGGGTATCTACGAGCAGTACTTC
.,TRBV16,.,TRBJ1-1,CASSQSSQGVVAFF,TGTGCCAGCAGCCAATCGAGCCAGGGAGTAGTAGCTTTCTTT
.,TRBV12-3/TRBV12-4,.,TRBJ2-3,CVSQGVHLTDTQYF,TGTGTCAGCCAAGGGGTACACCTCACAGATACGCAGTATTTT
.,TRBV7-6,.,TRBJ2-5,CASSSRGAPQETQYF,TGTGCCAGCAGCTCTCGGGGAGCGCCACAAGAGACCCAGTACTTC
.,TRBV6-5,.,TRBJ2-5,CASRTPGETQYF,TGTGCCAGCAGAACCCCCGGGGAGACCCAGTACTTC
.,TRBV2,.,TRBJ1-1,CASSEDPGEAFF,TGTGCCAGCAGTGAGGACCCCGGTGAAGCTTTCTTT
few,TRBV7-8,.,TRBJ2-1,CASSLRSEAWSSYNEQFF,TGTGCCAGCAGCTTACGGTCAGAGGCGTGGAGCTCCTACAATGAGCAGTTCTTC
few,TRBV10-3,TRBD1,TRBJ2-7,CAISDRTGAYEQYF,TGTGCCATCAGTGACCGGACAGGGGCCTACGAGCAGTACTTC
few,TRBV27,.,TRBJ2-1,CASSLRVHPDNEQFF,TGTGCCAGCAGTTTAAGGGTCCATCCCGACAATGAGCAGTTCTTC
.,TRBV20-1,.,TRBJ2-3,CSARRGDTQYF,TGCAGTGCTAGAAGGGGAGATACGCAGTATTTT
many,TRBV7-6,TRBD2,TRBJ2-1,CASSLAGAYNEQFF,TGTGCCAGCAGTTTAGCGGGAGCTTACAATGAGCAGTTCTTC
many,TRBV19,.,TRBJ2-1,CASTEGLGSDEQFF,TGTGCCAGCACCGAGGGCTTGGGGAGCGATGAGCAGTTCTTC
.,TRBV6-1,TRBD2,TRBJ2-3,CASSEGVLAGMTDTQYF,TGTGCCAGCAGTGAAGGCGTACTAGCGGGAATGACAGATACGCAGTATTTT
.,TRBV7-2,.,TRBJ2-4,CASSLGTTSIQYF,TGTGCCAGCAGCTTAGGGACAACGAGCATTCAGTACTTC
.,TRBV5-1,.,TRBJ2-3,CASSLDTRPDTQYF,TGCGCCAGCAGCCTTGATACGAGGCCAGATACGCAGTATTTT
few,TRBV6-1,TRBD1,TRBJ1-1,CASRESGGGKSEAFF,TGTGCCAGCAGGGAATCAGGGGGCGGTAAATCTGAAGCTTTCTTT
.,TRBV7-2,.,TRBJ1-5,CASSLSLGQPQHF,TGTGCCAGCAGCTTAAGTTTAGGTCAGCCCCAGCATTTT
.,TRBV28,.,TRBJ2-7,CASSLRPPYEQYF,TGTGCCAGCAGTTTGAGGCCGCCCTACGAGCAGTACTTC